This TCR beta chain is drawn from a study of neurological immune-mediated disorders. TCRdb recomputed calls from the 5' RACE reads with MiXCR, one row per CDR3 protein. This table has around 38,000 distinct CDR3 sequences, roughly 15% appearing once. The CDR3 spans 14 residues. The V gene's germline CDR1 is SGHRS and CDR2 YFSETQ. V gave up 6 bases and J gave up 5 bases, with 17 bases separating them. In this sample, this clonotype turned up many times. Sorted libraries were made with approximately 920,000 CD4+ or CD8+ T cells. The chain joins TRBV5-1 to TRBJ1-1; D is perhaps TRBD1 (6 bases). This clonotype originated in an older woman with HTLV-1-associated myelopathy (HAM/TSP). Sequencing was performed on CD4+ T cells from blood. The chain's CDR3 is CASMAREGGTEAFF. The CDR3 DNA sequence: TGCGCCAGCATGGCCAGGGAGGGGGGGACTGAAGCTTTCTTT. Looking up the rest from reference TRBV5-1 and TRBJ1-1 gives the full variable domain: KAGVTQTPRYLIKTRGQQVTLSCSPISGHRSVSWYQQTPGQGLQFLFEYFSETQRNKGNFPGRFSGRQFSNSRSEMNVSTLELGDSALYLCASMAREGGTEAFFGQGTRLTVV.